A selection of T cell receptor beta chains follows, all from one sample in a study of HIV-infected children after antiretroviral therapy interruption. TCRdb independently ran MiXCR on the 3' RACE reads; one entry per CDR3 protein. Found here are approximately 95,000 distinct CDR3 sequences, approximately 6.9% of them singletons; the top ten hold approximately 1.2%. The material was CD45RA+ CD4+ T cells from PBMCs, pooled from several time points, obtained from a donor given antiretroviral therapy, either interrupted or continuous. Source of these receptors: a pool of human donors with HIV. The CDR3 runs from the conserved cysteine through the conserved F or W. D genes are given only for firm matches. Some rows have no size entry. The others give once, few or many, or a class for an expanded clone.

>TRBV7-9|.|many|TRBJ2-1
TGTGCCAGCGGGCGCACGGGGACCGAGCAGTTCTTC
CASGRTGTEQFF
>TRBV24-1|.|few|TRBJ2-1
TGTGCCACCAGTGATCCGGGACGTTACAATGAGCAGTTCTTC
CATSDPGRYNEQFF
>TRBV7-2|.|.|TRBJ2-7
TGTGCCAGCAGCTTTATCGGAACAAACTACGAGCAGTACTTC
CASSFIGTNYEQYF
>TRBV2|.|many|TRBJ1-5
TGTGCCAGCAGTGAGGGGACGGGGCAGCCCCAGCATTTT
CASSEGTGQPQHF
>TRBV6-1|.|.|TRBJ1-6
TGTGCCAGCAGTGAACCAGGGGACGGGTCACCCCTCCACTTT
CASSEPGDGSPLHF
>TRBV20-1|TRBD1|many|TRBJ1-1
TGCAGTGCTACAGAGGGACAGGGAAAGAGTGGCGTGGGGATGGCTTTCTTT
CSATEGQGKSGVGMAFF
>TRBV6-4|TRBD1|few|TRBJ2-7
TGTGCCAGCAGTCGGGACAGGGAGGGTGAGCAGTACTTC
CASSRDREGEQYF
>TRBV6-5|TRBD1|many|TRBJ2-4
TGTGCCAGCAGTTACGAGGACAGGGCTACAAAAAACATTCAGTACTTC
CASSYEDRATKNIQYF
>TRBV28|TRBD2|many|TRBJ2-1
TGTGCCAGCAGCCCAGAGCGGGGGCTCTCCTACAATGAGCAGTTCTTC
CASSPERGLSYNEQFF
>TRBV19|.|many|TRBJ1-5
TGTGCCAGTAGTACCGGACAAAAAGTCGGGCCCCAGCATTTT
CASSTGQKVGPQHF
>TRBV27|.|many|TRBJ1-1
TGTGCCAGCAGCCTCGAGACGAGCGGGGGGGAAGCTTTCTTT
CASSLETSGGEAFF
>TRBV5-4|TRBD1|many|TRBJ1-2
TGTGCCAGCAGCAAACCGGGACAGAGCATTTATGGCTACACCTTC
CASSKPGQSIYGYTF
>TRBV25-1|.|many|TRBJ2-3
TGTGCCAGCAGTGGGGGGGACTTTTCGGATACGCAGTATTTT
CASSGGDFSDTQYF
>TRBV9|.|.|TRBJ1-6
TGTGCCAGCAGCCCCCGTGTAACCGACTCACCCCTCCACTTT
CASSPRVTDSPLHF
>TRBV12-3/TRBV12-4|TRBD2|.|TRBJ2-1
TGTGCCAGCAGTTCCCCCGGGAGGCGCGGCTCCTACAATGAGCAGTTCTTC
CASSSPGRRGSYNEQFF
>TRBV12-5|.|.|TRBJ2-1
TGTGCTAGTGGTTTGGTACCGGCTAGTTATGAGCAGTTCTTC
CASGLVPASYEQFF
>TRBV6-6|.|few|TRBJ2-7
TGTGCCAGCAGCCAGTCCGACACGTCCTACGAGCAGTACTTC
CASSQSDTSYEQYF
>TRBV19|.|many|TRBJ1-5
TGTGCCAGTAGTCCCATAGCAGGGTGGAGCAATCAGCCCCAGCATTTT
CASSPIAGWSNQPQHF
>TRBV10-3|.|few|TRBJ1-2
TGTGCCATCAGCCCCGGGGGCGCAGACTATGGCTACACCTTC
CAISPGGADYGYTF
>TRBV10-3|.|few|TRBJ1-5
TGTGCCATCAGCGAGCGGGGGGAAGGCAATCAGCCCCAGCATTTT
CAISERGEGNQPQHF
>TRBV6-1|.|many|TRBJ2-1
TGTGCCAGCACTGTGGTCGGTAATGAGCAGTTCTTC
CASTVVGNEQFF
>TRBV5-1|.|few|TRBJ2-7
TGCGCCAGCAGCCGGGATTTCACCTACGAGCAGTACTTC
CASSRDFTYEQYF
>TRBV3-1|.|many|TRBJ2-1
TGTGCCAGCAGCCATTATAGGGACGGTGGTGGCAATGAGCAGTTCTTC
CASSHYRDGGGNEQFF
>TRBV19|.|many|TRBJ1-5
TGTGCCAGTAACCCCGACAGGTTACGAGGTCAGCCCCAGCATTTT
CASNPDRLRGQPQHF
>TRBV27|.|.|TRBJ1-3
TGTGCCAGCAGCCGCGACAGGCCACCTGGAAACACCATATATTTT
CASSRDRPPGNTIYF
>TRBV11-2|TRBD1|.|TRBJ1-5
TGTGCCAGCAGCTCACAGGGGGCTCTGCAGCCCCAGCATTTT
CASSSQGALQPQHF
>TRBV19|TRBD1|many|TRBJ2-3
TGTGCCAGTAGTCTGGGACAGGGAAGGAGCACAGATACGCAGTATTTT
CASSLGQGRSTDTQYF
>TRBV25-1|.|few|TRBJ2-7
TGTGCCAGCAGTGAATCTGATCCGGGGGCCCCACAGTACTTC
CASSESDPGAPQYF
>TRBV11-2|.|many|TRBJ2-3
TGTGCCAGCAGCAAGGGACTGATGTCCACAGATACGCAGTATTTT
CASSKGLMSTDTQYF
>TRBV25-1|TRBD2|many|TRBJ2-7
TGTGCCAGCAGTGACCGGGGACTAGCTGCCGAGCAGTACTTC
CASSDRGLAAEQYF
>TRBV6-5|.|many|TRBJ2-7
TGTGCCAGCACCCCGAGGACCGGGAATATTGCCTACGAGCAGTACTTC
CASTPRTGNIAYEQYF
>TRBV20-1|.|many|TRBJ2-3
TGCAGTGCTAGAGGTCACGGGCTTTTCAGCACAGATACGCAGTATTTT
CSARGHGLFSTDTQYF
>TRBV19|.|.|TRBJ1-5
TGTGCCAGGACCAAAACCGAGGCTATCGACAATCAGCCCCAGCATTTT
CARTKTEAIDNQPQHF
>TRBV14|.|many|TRBJ1-3
TGTGCCAGCAGCCAACCCGGACAGACAAACACCATATATTTT
CASSQPGQTNTIYF
>TRBV12-5|.|many|TRBJ2-1
TGTGCTAGTGGTTTGCCCCCTGGGACACCGTTCTTC
CASGLPPGTPFF
>TRBV12-3/TRBV12-4|.|few|TRBJ1-2
TGTGCCAGCAGTCCAGTTCCCGCCCCAAAAGGAGGCTACACCTTC
CASSPVPAPKGGYTF
>TRBV7-2|.|.|TRBJ2-3
TGTGCCAGCAGCTTTAGGTCTGACGGCACAGATACGCAGTATTTT
CASSFRSDGTDTQYF
>TRBV5-1|.|.|TRBJ1-1
TGCGCCAGCAGCTCCGGACCGGAAAACACTGAAGCTTTCTTT
CASSSGPENTEAFF
>TRBV20-1|TRBD2|.|TRBJ2-7
TGCAGTGCCGCACCGATTAGCGGGGCCGCCTACGAGCAGTACTTC
CSAAPISGAAYEQYF
>TRBV30|TRBD2|few|TRBJ2-6
TGTGCCTGGAGTGTAGGGGGGATAGCGGGGAGTTCCGTCCTGACTTTC
CAWSVGGIAGSSVLTF
>TRBV19|TRBD1|many|TRBJ2-5
TGTGCCAGTAGTATACAGGGGGCTCTGGAGACCCAGTACTTC
CASSIQGALETQYF
>TRBV5-6|.|many|TRBJ2-2
TGTGCCAGCAGCTTGGTGTTTTCTGGGTGGACCGGGGAGCTGTTTTTT
CASSLVFSGWTGELFF
>TRBV5-8|.|many|TRBJ2-1
TGTGCCAGCAGCTTGTTGCGGGCCCCCCTGCGCAGCAGGTCCTACAATGAGCAGTTCTTC
CASSLLRAPLRSRSYNEQFF
>TRBV24-1|.|many|TRBJ2-2
TGTGCCACCAGTGATTTCAGGAGTGGGACCGGGGAGCTGTTTTTT
CATSDFRSGTGELFF
>TRBV5-1|TRBD2|.|TRBJ2-1
TGCGCCAGCAGACCAGCGGGAGAATACAATGAGCAGTTCTTC
CASRPAGEYNEQFF
>TRBV15|.|few|TRBJ1-1
TGTGCCACCAGCAAAATAAGGACAGCTGAAGCTTTCTTT
CATSKIRTAEAFF
>TRBV12-3/TRBV12-4|.|many|TRBJ2-2
TGTGCCAGCAGTTTAAGGGTCAGAGTTACCGGGGAGCTGTTTTTT
CASSLRVRVTGELFF
>TRBV6-5|TRBD1|many|TRBJ2-7
TGTGCCAGCAGTTCCTGGACAGGGGGGACCTACGAGCAGTACTTC
CASSSWTGGTYEQYF
>TRBV25-1|TRBD2|.|TRBJ2-2
TGTGCCAGCGGACTAGCGGGGTCCGACGGGGAGCTGTTTTTT
CASGLAGSDGELFF
>TRBV3-1|TRBD1|many|TRBJ1-1
TGTGCCAGCAGCCAAGAAAGACAGGGTGAAGCTTTCTTT
CASSQERQGEAFF
>TRBV18|.|.|TRBJ1-5
TGTGCCAGCTCACACAGGGCAGATCAGCCCCAGCATTTT
CASSHRADQPQHF
>TRBV5-1|.|few|TRBJ1-1
TGCGCCAGCAGTATGAACCCCATTGGGGGGACGGCCTTGAACACTGAAGCTTTCTTT
CASSMNPIGGTALNTEAFF
>TRBV5-6|TRBD2|many|TRBJ2-4
TGTGCCAGCAGCTTAGGGACTACCCTAGTCAAAAACATTCAGTACTTC
CASSLGTTLVKNIQYF
>TRBV20-1|.|.|TRBJ1-2
TGCAGTGCGGAACAGGCGAACTATGGCTACACCTTC
CSAEQANYGYTF
>TRBV2|TRBD2|many|TRBJ2-5
TGTGCCAGCAGAGATCGCCTAGCGGAGCAAGAGACCCAGTACTTC
CASRDRLAEQETQYF
>TRBV11-2|.|many|TRBJ1-3
TGTGCCAGCACCGGGGGGGTCTCTGGAAACACCATATATTTT
CASTGGVSGNTIYF
>TRBV10-3|TRBD1|few|TRBJ2-7
TGTGCCATCACCCGCGAGGGGGCCAACGAGCAGTACTTC
CAITREGANEQYF